Sequencing of this T cell receptor (beta chain) was carried out in a study of T cells after posttransplantation cyclophosphamide. Study observations and caveats: TRB overlap between skin or GI tissue T cells and blood was limited.

Some clones are missing from TCRdb's copy, which holds only in-frame ones; the method was immunoSEQ multiplex PCR. The table shows about 20,000 clones, with under 99% occurring only once. A word on this clone: Its matching antigen is unknown.

This CDR3 region has 15 residues. The V gene's germline CDR1 is KGHSH and CDR2 LQKENI. V was clipped by 6 bases and J by 6 bases, with 18 bases between them. Cells defined as naive were viable CD3+CD4+ or CD3+CD8+ and CCR7+CD45RA+CD45RO-CD95-CD27+CD28+. This clonotype originated in a man between 35 and 55 years old in good health, CMV-negative, and a related stem cell transplant donor. The V gene is TRBV18, the J gene TRBJ2-1; D possibly corresponds to TRBD2 (6 bases). Sequences were obtained from naive CD4+ T cells sorted from PBMCs. CDR3 bases: TGTGCCAGCTCCCCAGGTGGGGGGATCGGCAATGAGCAGTTCTTC. This encodes CASSPGGGIGNEQFF.